This TCR beta chain stems from a study of tissue T cells after allogeneic stem cell transplantation (dated by TCRdb to 2021 to 2024). Regarding the research as a whole: The study profiled TCR beta repertoires across many tissues from research autopsies of patients with and without GVHD, plus mouse models of GVHD. On the human side, the study was prospective and observational, with no blinding or randomization.

This sample's time point label indicates: mouse harvest day 7 after allogeneic transplant. Each mouse graft, delivered by tail vein injection, combined 10^6 splenic CD5+ T cells with 10^7 T-cell-depleted bone marrow cells. To model GVHD in mice, a major MHC-mismatch B6 (H2b) into BALB/c (H2d) model was used, and tissues were profiled at day 7 or 14. On day 7 or 14 post-transplant, mouse tissues and retro-orbital blood were harvested with separate sterile tools for each animal, and livers were flushed beforehand. Before genomic DNA was isolated with the DNeasy Blood & Tissue Kit, mouse tissues were minced with razor blades in buffered saline. This clone was counted a single time. Its cognate antigen has yet to be identified. In this record, gene identifiers and germline sequences come from the mouse. The read ends 1 residue before the CDR3 terminus; that terminus is restored from the germline J gene.

General findings and caveats noted by the study authors: Few T cell clones were found to be shared across patients, but shared repertoire signatures across patients were revealed in a tissue-specific fashion by motif-based clustering. In both patients and mice, T cells from blood and spleen covered only a limited part of the TCR repertoire found in tissues. The patient cohort was small and clinically heterogeneous, and sampling depth was acknowledged as a limitation. Within patients, how anatomically similar the tissues were was a key factor in shaping TCR repertoire composition, regardless of disease or transplant status. The study did not establish which tissue TCRs were alloreactive or antigen-specific, and some clones may have been host cells that persisted.

Per the germline V gene, SGHLS is the CDR1 and HYDKME is the CDR2. V trim: 3 bases; J trim: 1 base; unmatched bases: 3. Taken from cysteine to phenylalanine, the CDR3 has 15 residues. The DNA has 42 bases, all within the CDR3, and is read from base 1. Library generation was performed with the immunoSEQ multiplex PCR assay. Adaptive Biotechnologies performed the TCRbeta CDR3 sequencing at survey depth and reported CDR3 sequences, V/J genes, productive frequency and template counts. Amplification of TCR beta CDR3 regions started from genomic DNA instead of RNA. As for the original processing: Pairwise repertoire overlap between tissues was quantified with Jensen-Shannon divergence, where 1 means complete divergence and 0 identical. Tissues were clustered by single-linkage agglomerative hierarchical clustering of pairwise JSD values, and the clustering results were displayed as dendrograms. All patient samples were analyzed with GLIPH2 using simulation_depth 1000, kmer_min_depth 3 and cdr3_length_cutoff 8, and only groups containing more than two unique CDR3s were kept. A standardized tissue-overlap score was calculated by extrapolating Jaccard GLIPH-group overlap across patients to a standard repertoire size of 1000 clones. Linear mixed-effect models, with tissue included as a fixed effect and individual included as a random effect, were used to assess associations of diversity with clinical or experimental variables. In its TCRdb copy, this immuneACCESS table keeps in-frame sequences only and misses some clones. Where compared with another copy, unresolved V genes explain less than half of these, and the others have no known cause. That table supplies the V and J calls and clone size; D and trimming were determined from the DNA. The sample contains more than 5,500 clones, around two fifths of them found a single time. The top ten clones comprise 2% to 2.5% of the sample.

Recombination linked TRBV12-2 to TRBJ2-3; the junction holds 10 bases that match TRBD2. The specimen was skin. This sequence was found in a female BALB/c mouse given C57BL/6 T cells with graft-versus-host disease after an allogeneic hematopoietic cell transplant. This receptor carries the CDR3 CASSVDWGGAETLYF. The part of the CDR3 DNA that was read is TGTGCCAGCTCTGTTGACTGGGGGGGTGCAGAAACGCTGTAT.